This TCR beta chain was sequenced for a study of cytomegalovirus exposure and HLA in healthy donors. Study-level information: Early released data comprised tens of millions of unique TCRs from HLA-typed donors. General study points: Within an earlier analysis, most TCR beta V segments proved productive either about 87% or about 30% of the time.

Concerning this clone: Its cognate antigen is unknown.

Researchers ran the PCR with 60 Vbeta and 13 Jbeta primers. Sequenced by immunoSEQ multiplex PCR; TCRdb stores in-frame clones only, minus some. The sample lists about 50,000 clones, 80% occurring once. The material sequenced was PBMCs. The sequence was obtained from a man aged 30-40 years in good health and CMV-seropositive.

CDR3 protein: CASSTGAEAFF. DNA of the CDR3: TGTGCCAGCAGCACCGGGGCTGAAGCTTTCTTT. The V call is TRBV21-1, the J call TRBJ1-1. TRBV21-1 is given as a pseudogene. The CDR3 is made up of 11 amino acids.